This entry features one T cell receptor (beta chain) sequence. Its antigen is as yet unknown. These data are taken from a study of shared clonotypes between healthy human individuals. This CDR3 region has 13 residues. Germline CDR1 is MNHEY and CDR2 is SMNVEV (reference sequence). Trimming removed 7 bases at V and 6 bases at J, with 12 bases between. Study outcomes and limitations: Non-shared clonotypes had lower generation probabilities than those shared by all four donors.

Source study methods: ImmunoSEQ junction-only sequences lacked quality scores, so their filtering differed. Generated by immunoSEQ multiplex PCR, the TCRdb table keeps only in-frame clones and is missing some. V, J and clone size reflect that table, while D and trimming were determined from the DNA. This sample carries about 1 million clones, approximately 68% of them seen once, and the ten largest clones take approximately 1.5%. The chain links TRBV27 to TRBJ2-2; D perhaps matches TRBD1 (5 bases). The clonotype comes from a man aged 18-30 years in good health. The sample was memory CD4+ T cells sorted from blood. As for subset: CD45RA-negative fraction. The CDR3 nucleotides read TGTGCCAGCACCCTGGGGCCCGCCGGGGAGCTGTTTTTT. Translation gives CASTLGPAGELFF.